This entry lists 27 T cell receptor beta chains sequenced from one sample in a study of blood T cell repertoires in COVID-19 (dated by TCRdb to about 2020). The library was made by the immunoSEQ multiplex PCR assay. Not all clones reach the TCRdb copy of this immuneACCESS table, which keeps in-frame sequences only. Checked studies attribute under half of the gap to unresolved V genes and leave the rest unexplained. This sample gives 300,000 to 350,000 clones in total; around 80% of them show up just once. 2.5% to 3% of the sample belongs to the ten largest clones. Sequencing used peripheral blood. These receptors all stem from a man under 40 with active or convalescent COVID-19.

The CDR3 here is CASSLRPGSKTEAFF. CDR3 in DNA: TGTGCCAGCAGCTTAAGGCCGGGATCGAAGACTGAAGCTTTCTTT. V and J are TRBV7-3 and TRBJ1-1; D gene uncertain. The CDR3 is 15 residues long. Germline V CDR1 and CDR2: SGHTA, FQGTGA. Trimming cost V 1 base and J 5 bases, with 14 bases left between them. Drawing the rest from reference TRBV7-3 and TRBJ1-1, the complete variable domain is GAGVSQTPSNKVTEKGKYVELRCDPISGHTALYWYRQSLGQGPEFLIYFQGTGAADDSGLPNDRFFAVRPEGSVSTLKIQRTERGDSAVYLCASSLRPGSKTEAFFGQGTRLTVV.

The CDR3 DNA sequence: TGTGCCAGCAGCGTAGCCCCCCACAGGCCTGAAGCTTTCTTT. It codes for CASSVAPHRPEAFF. This chain joins TRBV9 and TRBJ1-1; weak D call: TRBD1 (5 bases). The CDR3 has 14 amino acids. Trimming left V 0 bases short and J 6 bases short, with 12 bases between. Germline lookup yields CDR1 SGDLS and CDR2 YYNGEE.

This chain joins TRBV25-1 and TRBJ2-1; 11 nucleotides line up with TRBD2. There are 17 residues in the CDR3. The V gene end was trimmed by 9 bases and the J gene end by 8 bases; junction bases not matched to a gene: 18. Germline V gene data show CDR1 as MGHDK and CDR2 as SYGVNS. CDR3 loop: CASSQSLAGDRGHEQFF. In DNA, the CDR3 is TGTGCCAGTTCCCAATCACTAGCGGGAGATAGAGGCCATGAGCAGTTCTTC.

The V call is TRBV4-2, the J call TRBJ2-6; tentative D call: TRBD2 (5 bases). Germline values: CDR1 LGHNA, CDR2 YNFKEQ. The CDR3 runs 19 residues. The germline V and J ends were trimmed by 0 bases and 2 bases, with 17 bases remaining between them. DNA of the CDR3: TGTGCCAGCAGCCAAGATTCCGGGATTCGGGGAACTGGGGCCAACGTCCTGACTTTC. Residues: CASSQDSGIRGTGANVLTF.

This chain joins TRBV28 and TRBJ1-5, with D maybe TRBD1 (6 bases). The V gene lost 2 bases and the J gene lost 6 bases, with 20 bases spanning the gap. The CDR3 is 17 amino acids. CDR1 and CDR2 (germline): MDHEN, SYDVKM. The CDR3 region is CASSLPKGELVGQPQHF. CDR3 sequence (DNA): TGTGCCAGCAGTTTACCCAAGGGGGAGCTTGTTGGTCAGCCCCAGCATTTT.

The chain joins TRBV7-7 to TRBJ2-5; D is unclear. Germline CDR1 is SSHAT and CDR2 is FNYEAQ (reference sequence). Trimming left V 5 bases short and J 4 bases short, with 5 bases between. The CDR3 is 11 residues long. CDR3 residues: CASSAGETQYF. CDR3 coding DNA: TGTGCCAGCAGCGCAGGAGAGACCCAGTACTTC. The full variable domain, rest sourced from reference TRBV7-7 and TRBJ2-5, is GAGVSQSPRYKVTKRGQDVTLRCDPISSHATLYWYQQALGQGPEFLTYFNYEAQPDKSGLPSDRFSAERPEGSISTLTIQRTEQRDSAMYRCASSAGETQYFGPGTRLLVL.

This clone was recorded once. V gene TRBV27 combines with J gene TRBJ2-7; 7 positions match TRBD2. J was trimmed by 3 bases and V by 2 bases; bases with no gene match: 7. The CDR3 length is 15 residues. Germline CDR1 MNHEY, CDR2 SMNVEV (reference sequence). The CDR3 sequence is CASSLGLAAIYEQYF. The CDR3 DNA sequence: TGTGCCAGCAGTTTAGGTCTAGCGGCCATCTACGAGCAGTACTTC.

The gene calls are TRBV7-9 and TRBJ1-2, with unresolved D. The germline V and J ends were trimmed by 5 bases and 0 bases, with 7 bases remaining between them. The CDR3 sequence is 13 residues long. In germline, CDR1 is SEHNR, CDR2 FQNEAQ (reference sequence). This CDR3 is CASSPTPNYGYTF. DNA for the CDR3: TGTGCCAGCAGCCCGACACCTAACTATGGCTACACCTTC.

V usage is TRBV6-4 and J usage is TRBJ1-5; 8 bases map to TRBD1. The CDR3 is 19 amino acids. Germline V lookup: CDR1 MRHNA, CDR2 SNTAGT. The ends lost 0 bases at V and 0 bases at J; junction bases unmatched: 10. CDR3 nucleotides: TGTGCCAGCAGTGACTCCCTCGGAGGACAGGGCAATAGCAATCAGCCCCAGCATTTT. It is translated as CASSDSLGGQGNSNQPQHF.

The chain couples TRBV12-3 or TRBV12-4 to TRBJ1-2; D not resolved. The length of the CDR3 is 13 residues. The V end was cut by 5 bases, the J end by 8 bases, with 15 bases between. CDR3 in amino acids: CASSPTNAGGYTF. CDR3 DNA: TGTGCCAGCAGTCCGACCAACGCGGGGGGCTACACCTTC.

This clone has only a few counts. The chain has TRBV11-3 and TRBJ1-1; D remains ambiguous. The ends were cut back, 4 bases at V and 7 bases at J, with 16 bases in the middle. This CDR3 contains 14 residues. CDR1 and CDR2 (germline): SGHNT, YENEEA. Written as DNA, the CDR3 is TGTGCCAGCAGCTCGAATGCCGGAGTACATGAAGCTTTCTTT. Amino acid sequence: CASSSNAGVHEAFF.

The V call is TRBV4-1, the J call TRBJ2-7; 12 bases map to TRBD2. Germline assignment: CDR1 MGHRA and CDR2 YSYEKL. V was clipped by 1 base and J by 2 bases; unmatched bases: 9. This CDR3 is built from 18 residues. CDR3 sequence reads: CASSQGLAGAPRAYEQYF. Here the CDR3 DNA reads TGCGCCAGCAGCCAAGGACTAGCGGGGGCCCCAAGGGCCTACGAGCAGTACTTC.

As DNA, the CDR3 is TGTGCCACCAGCCGGGACAGGGGCCCTGGAAACACCATATATTTT. This encodes CATSRDRGPGNTIYF. The chain has TRBV15 and TRBJ1-3; TRBD1 aligns across 10 bases. Unmatched junction bases numbered 3, after V lost 5 bases and J lost 2 bases. Germline V CDR1 and CDR2: LNHNV, YYDKDF (reference sequence). The CDR3 totals 15 residues.

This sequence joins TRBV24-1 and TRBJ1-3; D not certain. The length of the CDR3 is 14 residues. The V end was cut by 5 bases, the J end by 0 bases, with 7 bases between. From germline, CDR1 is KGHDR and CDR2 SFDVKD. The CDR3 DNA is TGTGCCACCAGTGGGGCAGCCTCTGGAAACACCATATATTTT. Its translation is CATSGAASGNTIYF.

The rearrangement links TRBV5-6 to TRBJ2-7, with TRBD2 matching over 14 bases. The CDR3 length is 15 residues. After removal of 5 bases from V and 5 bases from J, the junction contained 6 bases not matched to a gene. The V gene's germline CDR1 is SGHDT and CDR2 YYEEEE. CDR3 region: CASRIGTSGSNEQYF. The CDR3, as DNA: TGTGCCAGCAGGATAGGGACTAGCGGGAGCAACGAGCAGTACTTC.

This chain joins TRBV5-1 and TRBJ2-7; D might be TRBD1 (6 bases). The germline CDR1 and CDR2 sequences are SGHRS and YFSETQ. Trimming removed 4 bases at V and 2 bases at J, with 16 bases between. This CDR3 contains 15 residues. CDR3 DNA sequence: TGCGCCAGCAGCAAATCGTCCGGGACAACCTACGAGCAGTACTTC. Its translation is CASSKSSGTTYEQYF.

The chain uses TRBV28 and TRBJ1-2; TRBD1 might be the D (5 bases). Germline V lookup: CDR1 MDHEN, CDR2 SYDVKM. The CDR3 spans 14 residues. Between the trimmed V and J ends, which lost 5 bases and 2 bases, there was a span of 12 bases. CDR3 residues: CASSPPGQNYGYTF. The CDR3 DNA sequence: TGTGCCAGCAGTCCCCCCGGACAAAACTATGGCTACACCTTC.

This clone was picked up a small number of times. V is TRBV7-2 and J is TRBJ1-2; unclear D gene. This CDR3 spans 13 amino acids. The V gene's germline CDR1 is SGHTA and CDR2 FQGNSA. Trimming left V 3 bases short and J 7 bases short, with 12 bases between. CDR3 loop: CASSFPYEVGYTF. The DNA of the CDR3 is TGTGCCAGCAGCTTTCCTTACGAGGTTGGCTACACCTTC.

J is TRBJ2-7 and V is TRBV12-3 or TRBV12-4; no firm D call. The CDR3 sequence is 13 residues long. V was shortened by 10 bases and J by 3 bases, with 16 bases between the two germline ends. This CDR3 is CATSFSLYYEQYF. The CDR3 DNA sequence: TGTGCCACCTCTTTTAGCCTCTACTACGAGCAGTACTTC.

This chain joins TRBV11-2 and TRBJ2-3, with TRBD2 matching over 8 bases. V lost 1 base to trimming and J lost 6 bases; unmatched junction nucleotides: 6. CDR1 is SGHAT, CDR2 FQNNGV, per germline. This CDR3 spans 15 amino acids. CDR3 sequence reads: CASSLAPGGLDTQYF. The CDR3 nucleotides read TGTGCCAGCAGCTTAGCGCCGGGGGGGTTGGATACGCAGTATTTT. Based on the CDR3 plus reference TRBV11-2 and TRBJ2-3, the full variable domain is EAGVAQSPRYKIIEKRQSVAFWCNPISGHATLYWYQQILGQGPKLLIQFQNNGVVDDSQLPKDRFSAERLKGVDSTLKIQPAKLEDSAVYLCASSLAPGGLDTQYFGPGTRLTVL.

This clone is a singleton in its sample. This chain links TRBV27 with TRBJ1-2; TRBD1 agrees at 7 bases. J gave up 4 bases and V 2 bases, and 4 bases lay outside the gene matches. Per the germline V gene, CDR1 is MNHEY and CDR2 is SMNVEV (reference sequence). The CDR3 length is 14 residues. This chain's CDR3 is CASSLGRGSYGYTF. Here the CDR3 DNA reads TGTGCCAGCAGTTTAGGCAGGGGGAGCTATGGCTACACCTTC.

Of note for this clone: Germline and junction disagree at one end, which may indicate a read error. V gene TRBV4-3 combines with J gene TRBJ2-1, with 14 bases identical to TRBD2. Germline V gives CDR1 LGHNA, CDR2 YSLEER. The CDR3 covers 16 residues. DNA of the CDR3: TGCGCCAGCAGCCAAATCGCGACTAGCGGGAGGGCTTGGATCCTCTTC. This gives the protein CASSQIATSGRAWILF.

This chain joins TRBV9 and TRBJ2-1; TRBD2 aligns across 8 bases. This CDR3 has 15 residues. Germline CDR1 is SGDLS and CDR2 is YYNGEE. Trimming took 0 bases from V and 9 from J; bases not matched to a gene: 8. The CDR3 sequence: CASSVAGGALGEQFF. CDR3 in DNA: TGTGCCAGCAGCGTAGCCGGGGGGGCCTTGGGTGAGCAGTTCTTC.

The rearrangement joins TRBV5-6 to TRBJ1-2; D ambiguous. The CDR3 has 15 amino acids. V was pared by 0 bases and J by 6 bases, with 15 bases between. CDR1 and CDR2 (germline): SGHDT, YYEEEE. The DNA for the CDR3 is TGTGCCAGCAGCTTGGAGGTGGTGGAGGTTGATGGCTACACCTTC. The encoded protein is CASSLEVVEVDGYTF. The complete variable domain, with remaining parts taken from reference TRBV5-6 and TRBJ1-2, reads DAGVTQSPTHLIKTRGQQVTLRCSPKSGHDTVSWYQQALGQGPQFIFQYYEEEERQRGNFPDRFSGHQFPNYSSELNVNALLLGDSALYLCASSLEVVEVDGYTFGSGTRLTVV.

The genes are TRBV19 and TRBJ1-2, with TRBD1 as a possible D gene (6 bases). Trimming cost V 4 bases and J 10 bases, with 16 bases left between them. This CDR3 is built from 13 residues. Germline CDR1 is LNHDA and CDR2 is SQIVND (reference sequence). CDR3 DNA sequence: TGTGCCAGTAGTACCCCGACAGGATTGGACTACACCTTC. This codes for CASSTPTGLDYTF.

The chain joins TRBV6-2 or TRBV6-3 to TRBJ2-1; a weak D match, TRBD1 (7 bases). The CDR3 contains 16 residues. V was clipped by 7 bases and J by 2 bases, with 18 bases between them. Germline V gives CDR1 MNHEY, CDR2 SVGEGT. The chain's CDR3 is CASTPQEGATYNEQFF. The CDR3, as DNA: TGTGCCAGCACCCCACAGGAGGGGGCTACCTACAATGAGCAGTTCTTC.

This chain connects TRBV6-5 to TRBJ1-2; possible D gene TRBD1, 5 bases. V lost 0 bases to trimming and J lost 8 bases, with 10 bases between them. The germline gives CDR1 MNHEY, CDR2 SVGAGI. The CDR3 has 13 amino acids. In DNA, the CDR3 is TGTGCCAGCAGTTACTCGTTAGGGGTCGGCTACACCTTC. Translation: CASSYSLGVGYTF.